This T cell receptor (beta chain) was retrieved from a study of blood T cells in healthy people across ages. Then a second PCR, running roughly 6 to 12 cycles, was carried out with a sample-barcoded 5' primer and a J-beta primer mix. TCRdb analysed the 5' RACE reads with MiXCR anew, one entry per CDR3 protein. This table holds 850,000 to 1,100,000 distinct CDR3 sequences, 35% to 40% found once. Germline CDR1 is SEHNR and CDR2 is FQNEAQ (reference sequence). The CDR3 loop spans 13 amino acids. V shed 3 bases and J shed 6 bases, with 11 bases lying between them. This sequence originates from a man aged 18 to 30 in good health. Material: blood. The chain has TRBV7-9 and TRBJ1-1; D unclear. CDR3 DNA sequence: TGTGCCAGCAGCTTTTACGGATTACCTGAAGCTTTCTTT. Protein product: CASSFYGLPEAFF. The variable domain in full, completed from reference TRBV7-9 and TRBJ1-1, reads DTGVSQNPRHKITKRGQNVTFRCDPISEHNRLYWYRQTLGQGPEFLTYFQNEAQLEKSRLLSDRFSAERPKGSFSTLEIQRTEQGDSAMYLCASSFYGLPEAFFGQGTRLTVV.